Following are 7 T cell receptor beta chains from one sample sequenced in a study of cytomegalovirus exposure and HLA in healthy donors. The PCR contained 60 Vbeta and 13 Jbeta primers. The data were produced by immunoSEQ multiplex PCR, yet TCRdb's version contains in-frame clones alone and is incomplete. The sample yields some 100,000 clones, around 77% seen once. The sequenced sample was PBMCs. The source is a man in his fifties in good health and CMV-seropositive.

The CDR3 is CATREVEETQYF. In DNA form, the CDR3 reads TGTGCCACCAGGGAGGTCGAAGAGACCCAGTACTTC. The chain uses TRBV15 and TRBJ2-5, with D perhaps matching TRBD2 (5 bases). CDR3 length: 12 amino acids. Germline CDR1 and CDR2: LNHNV and YYDKDF (reference sequence). The ends were cut back, 6 bases at V and 3 bases at J, with 8 bases in the middle. Based on the CDR3 plus reference TRBV15 and TRBJ2-5, the full variable domain is DAMVIQNPRYQVTQFGKPVTLSCSQTLNHNVMYWYQQKSSQAPKLLFHYYDKDFNNEADTPDNFQSRRPNTSFCFLDIRSPGLGDTAMYLCATREVEETQYFGPGTRLLVL.

The chain uses TRBV11-2 and TRBJ2-3; the D gene is possibly TRBD2 (6 bases). Germline-derived CDR1 and CDR2 are SGHAT and FQNNGV. This CDR3 is 12 amino acids long. V was shortened by 8 bases and J by 6 bases, with 12 bases between the two germline ends. The DNA of the CDR3 is TGTGCCAGCGGGAGGAGCTCCGATACGCAGTATTTT. Protein product: CASGRSSDTQYF.

The chain uses TRBV29-1 and TRBJ2-5, with 11 bases identical to TRBD2. CDR1 and CDR2 from the germline V gene are SQVTM and ANQGSEA. The CDR3 has 15 amino acids. V lost 6 bases and J lost 5; bases outside the gene matches: 11. The CDR3: CSVFRTSGRDETQYF. The CDR3 nucleotides are TGCAGCGTCTTCCGCACTAGCGGGAGAGATGAGACCCAGTACTTC.

This chain joins TRBV9 and TRBJ1-6; D possibly corresponds to TRBD1 (5 bases). Trimming pared 0 bases from V and 0 bases from J, leaving 10 bases between. Germline V gene data show CDR1 as SGDLS and CDR2 as YYNGEE. This CDR3 contains 17 residues. The CDR3 loop reads CASSVDGGSSYNSPLHF. DNA of the CDR3: TGTGCCAGCAGCGTAGACGGGGGGAGCTCCTATAATTCACCCCTCCACTTT.

This chain uses TRBV18 with TRBJ1-4, with TRBD1 identical over 7 bases. The CDR3 spans 16 residues. Germline V lookup: CDR1 KGHSH, CDR2 LQKENI. J gave up 5 bases and V 4 bases, and 10 bases lay outside the gene matches. The CDR3 nucleotides are TGTGCCAGCTCACTAACACCCGGGACAGTAAATGAAAAACTGTTTTTT. This codes for CASSLTPGTVNEKLFF.

The chain recombines TRBV7-2 with TRBJ2-1; 10 bases line up with TRBD2. Trimming cost V 2 bases and J 13 bases; bases outside gene matches: 8. This CDR3 region has 14 residues. Germline assignment: CDR1 SGHTA and CDR2 FQGNSA. The CDR3 DNA reads TGTGCCAGCAGCTTAATCGAAGCGGGGGGGCACCAGTTCTTC. Translation: CASSLIEAGGHQFF.

The chain combines TRBV23-1 with TRBJ1-2; TRBD1 agrees at 8 bases. TRBV23-1 is assigned to the ORF class and has an uncertain function. The CDR3 runs 15 residues. The trim removed 3 bases at V and 7 bases at J, leaving 10 bases unmatched. The CDR3 is CASSHPDQGAPGYTF. CDR3 coding DNA: TGCGCCAGCAGTCACCCGGACCAGGGGGCGCCTGGCTACACCTTC.